This record concerns one TCR beta chain sequence. Its antigen is not identified. Trimming took 2 bases from V and 3 from J, leaving 14 bases between them. The length of the CDR3 is 14 residues. Germline lookup yields CDR1 DFQATT and CDR2 SNEGSKA (reference sequence). This entry belongs to a study of vaccination and CD4 T cells after COVID-19. Regarding treatment: roughly nine-day PBMC culture with coronavirus spike peptide pools or control peptides (ViraFEST assay). After being plated at a few million per well, PBMCs were cultured with 9 to 10 IU/ml IL-2 and approximately 10 ug/ml peptide pools. CD4+ T cells that had been cultured provided DNA sequenced with the Oncomine TCR Beta short-read assay. A single record per CDR3 protein comes from TCRdb applying MiXCR to the PCR reads. Among 11,000 to 15,000 distinct CDR3 sequences listed, nearly 75% were seen once.

Source material: CD4+ T cells from blood, cultured in vitro. The origin of this receptor is a human donor who had recovered from COVID-19. V and J are TRBV20-1 and TRBJ2-7; D perhaps matches TRBD2 (6 bases). CDR3 loop: CSARREGGIYEQYF. DNA for the CDR3: TGCAGTGCTAGACGCGAGGGAGGCATCTACGAGCAGTACTTC.